A single sample is the source of the 31 T cell receptor beta chains below, sequenced in a study of T cells in localized non-small cell lung cancer. The method was immunoSEQ multiplex PCR; TCRdb's version includes in-frame clones alone and lacks a portion of them. The sample gives under 1,500 clones, about 24% of which show up once; 17% is in the top ten. Sample: normal lung tissue next to the tumor, taken before any cancer treatment. The receptors were sampled from a female donor aged 60 or older with stage I squamous cell lung carcinoma.

The CDR3 sequence is CAWTTLTSGREYEQYF. The CDR3, as DNA: TGTGCCTGGACTACACTTACTAGCGGGAGAGAATACGAGCAGTACTTC. This chain links TRBV30 with TRBJ2-7; TRBD2 matches at 11 bases. The V segment lost 4 bases and the J segment 4 bases; nucleotides outside the gene matches: 12. Germline CDR1 GTSNPN, CDR2 SVGIG (reference sequence). The CDR3 sequence is 16 residues long.

The CDR3 is CASSGTGGLGQPQHF. The CDR3 DNA follows: TGTGCCTCCTCCGGGACAGGGGGCTTGGGGCAGCCCCAGCATTTT. The gene calls are TRBV28 and TRBJ1-5; the match to TRBD1 covers 12 bases. The CDR3 has 15 residues. In germline, CDR1 is MDHEN, CDR2 SYDVKM. V shed 11 bases, J shed 7 bases, and the junction held 12 bases outside the gene matches. Combining the CDR3 with reference TRBV28 and TRBJ1-5 gives the whole variable domain DVKVTQSSRYLVKRTGEKVFLECVQDMDHENMFWYRQDPGLGLRLIYFSYDVKMKEKGDIPEGYSVSREKKERFSLILESASTNQTSMYLCASSGTGGLGQPQHFGDGTRLSIL.

The J gene is TRBJ2-1, the V gene TRBV5-1, with D perhaps TRBD1 (8 bases). The V end was cut by 4 bases, the J end by 6 bases, with 20 bases between. Germline V lookup: CDR1 SGHRS, CDR2 YFSETQ. The CDR3 is made up of 16 amino acids. CDR3 in DNA: TGCGCCAGCAGCCAGGGGGCGGGAGAGAAATTCAATGAGCAGTTCTTC. This codes for CASSQGAGEKFNEQFF.

This sequence joins TRBV18 and TRBJ2-6, with D perhaps assigned TRBD1 or TRBD2 (5 bases each). Germline values: CDR1 KGHSH, CDR2 LQKENI. V lost 5 bases and J 3 bases, leaving 29 bases between the germline ends. This CDR3 spans 21 amino acids. In DNA, the CDR3 is TGTGCCAGCTCAGAGGCCCGGGGCAGCCCTATCCCCTTTATTGGGGCCAACGTCCTGACTTTC. It yields the protein CASSEARGSPIPFIGANVLTF.

This clone was detected only a few times. The chain carries TRBV11-3 and TRBJ2-1, with TRBD2 matching 8 bases. The CDR3 length is 14 residues. Germline V CDR1 and CDR2: SGHNT, YENEEA. The trim removed 5 bases at V and 5 bases at J, leaving 5 bases unmatched. CDR3 in DNA: TGTGCCAGCAGCCCCGGGACTAGAAACAATGAGCAGTTCTTC. Translating it yields CASSPGTRNNEQFF.

The chain has TRBV19 and TRBJ2-7; 7 nucleotides align to TRBD1. The CDR3 runs 15 residues. The germline V gene has CDR1 LNHDA and CDR2 SQIVND (reference sequence). V lost 3 bases, J lost 1 base, and 6 bases stayed unmatched. The CDR3 region is CASSIIGTASYEQYF. CDR3 DNA: TGTGCCAGTAGTATTATCGGGACAGCATCCTACGAGCAGTACTTC.

This clone has a handful of counts. The chain uses TRBV14 and TRBJ2-5; 8 bases map to TRBD2. Germline V gives CDR1 SGHDN, CDR2 FVKESK. This CDR3 is built from 13 residues. J gave up 7 bases and V 5 bases, and 6 bases lay outside the gene matches. For the CDR3, the DNA is TGTGCCAGCAGCTCGGGACTAGGAAGGACCCAGTACTTC. This sequence encodes CASSSGLGRTQYF.

Only a few counts were recorded for this clone. This sequence joins TRBV12-5 and TRBJ2-1; 9 nucleotides match TRBD2. This CDR3 comprises 13 residues. CDR1 LGHNT and CDR2 FRNRAP come from the germline V gene. CDR3 sequence reads: CASKETSGNEQFF. The CDR3 bases are TGTGCCAGCAAGGAGACTAGCGGCAATGAGCAGTTCTTC.

This clone was seen a few times. The rearrangement uses TRBV9 and TRBJ2-7; D is perhaps TRBD2 (6 bases). The length of the CDR3 is 14 residues. Trimming took off 10 bases at V and 0 bases at J, with 17 bases between the two ends. Per germline, CDR1 SGDLS and CDR2 YYNGEE. The CDR3 nucleotides read TGTGCCTTGCGGGGACTGTCCAGCTCCTACGAGCAGTACTTC. Protein: CALRGLSSSYEQYF.

This clone turned up a few times. The V and J genes are TRBV18 and TRBJ2-7, with a tentative D call TRBD1 (5 bases). V was pared by 0 bases and J by 5 bases, with 11 bases between. CDR1 KGHSH and CDR2 LQKENI come from the germline V gene. The CDR3 loop spans 14 amino acids. The CDR3 protein is CASSPPSGFNEQYF. CDR3 coding DNA: TGTGCCAGCTCACCACCGTCAGGGTTCAACGAGCAGTACTTC.

The genes are TRBV6-8 and TRBJ2-1; 14 positions agree with TRBD2. The germline V gene has CDR1 MNHGY and CDR2 SAAAGT. This CDR3 region has 16 residues. Germline trimming cut 5 bases from V and 8 bases from J; bases unmatched to any gene: 8. CDR3 in amino acids: CASSDKGLAGVDEQFF. The CDR3 DNA reads as TGTGCCAGCAGTGATAAGGGACTAGCGGGAGTGGATGAGCAGTTCTTC.

By frequency in the sample, this clone is large. The chain combines TRBV29-1 with TRBJ1-5; 9 bases are shared with TRBD1. The CDR3 contains 13 residues. The germline V gene encodes CDR1 SQVTM and CDR2 ANQGSEA. The junction had 6 bases not matched to a gene; V was cut back by 7 bases and J by 5 bases. The CDR3 protein is CSGRDRDDQPQHF. As DNA, the CDR3 is TGCAGCGGACGGGACAGGGACGATCAGCCCCAGCATTTT.

CDR3 nucleotides: TGTGCCAGCAGTGAAGCAGGGGGGGGAGAGACCCAGTACTTC. Amino acids: CASSEAGGGETQYF. V usage is TRBV25-1 and J usage is TRBJ2-5; possibly TRBD1 or TRBD2 for D (7 bases each). The CDR3 has 14 residues. V was shortened by 2 bases and J by 4 bases, with 11 bases between the two germline ends. CDR1 and CDR2 from the germline V gene are MGHDK and SYGVNS.

This clone has just a few counts. The chain uses TRBV11-3 and TRBJ1-2, with D tentatively TRBD1 (5 bases). The CDR3 is made up of 14 amino acids. The germline CDR1 and CDR2 sequences are SGHNT and YENEEA. Trimming took off 5 bases at V and 4 bases at J, with 14 bases between the two ends. CDR3 loop: CASSLLGALYGYTF. In DNA form, the CDR3 reads TGTGCCAGCAGCCTCCTTGGGGCCCTCTATGGCTACACCTTC.

This rearrangement joins TRBV6-8 to TRBJ1-5; D call uncertain. The CDR3 spans 15 residues. V lost 2 bases to trimming and J lost 3 bases, with 11 bases between them. The germline V gene encodes CDR1 MNHGY and CDR2 SAAAGT. The CDR3 DNA reads as TGTGCCAGCAGTTACGTTCTACAATTCAATCAGCCCCAGCATTTT. This sequence encodes CASSYVLQFNQPQHF.

The CDR3 spells CASSELGETQYF. The CDR3 DNA reads TGTGCCAGCAGTGAGCTGGGGGAGACCCAGTACTTC. This chain links TRBV9 with TRBJ2-5; D gene unclear. Deletions cut 5 bases from V and 5 bases from J, with 10 bases between. The CDR3 contains 12 residues. Per germline, CDR1 SGDLS and CDR2 YYNGEE.

The sample holds a few counts of this clone. This chain uses TRBV11-3 with TRBJ1-2; D gene uncertain. The CDR3 runs 14 residues. V was shortened by 5 bases and J by 6 bases, with 16 bases between the two germline ends. Germline V gives CDR1 SGHNT, CDR2 YENEEA. CDR3 residues: CASSARGGADGYTF. In nucleotides, the CDR3 is TGTGCCAGCAGCGCGCGCGGCGGCGCCGATGGCTACACCTTC.

This clone was counted only a few times. The chain has TRBV6-8 and TRBJ2-7; D is tentatively TRBD1 or TRBD2 (5 bases each). There are 14 residues in the CDR3. Germline V CDR1 and CDR2: MNHGY, SAAAGT. Trimming cost V 6 bases and J 7 bases, with 19 bases left between them. CDR3 region: CASRLEVGVWEQYF. CDR3 nucleotides: TGTGCCAGCAGACTTGAGGTGGGGGTGTGGGAGCAGTACTTC.

The V call is TRBV30, the J call TRBJ1-1; no definite D call. The ends were cut back, 1 base at V and 5 bases at J, with 5 bases in the middle. Germline V gene sequence: CDR1 GTSNPN, CDR2 SVGIG (reference sequence). The CDR3 runs to 11 residues. Here the CDR3 reads CAWSGQTEAFF. Written as DNA, the CDR3 is TGTGCCTGGAGTGGGCAAACTGAAGCTTTCTTT.

This sequence joins TRBV19 and TRBJ1-3; maybe TRBD1 (6 bases). The length of the CDR3 is 16 residues. Trimming removed 5 bases from V and 0 bases from J, with 14 bases in between. Germline-derived CDR1 and CDR2 are LNHDA and SQIVND (reference sequence). The CDR3 DNA reads TGTGCCAGTAGTGGAAGAACAGGGTACTCTGGAAACACCATATATTTT. As protein: CASSGRTGYSGNTIYF.

J is TRBJ2-1 and V is TRBV9; D may be TRBD2 (5 bases). This CDR3 has 15 residues. CDR1 and CDR2 from the germline V gene are SGDLS and YYNGEE. The V end was cut by 4 bases, the J end by 0 bases, with 11 bases between. The CDR3 DNA reads TGTGCCAGCAGCTTGCATGGGAGCTCCTACAATGAGCAGTTCTTC. It codes for CASSLHGSSYNEQFF.

This clone is medium-sized within its sample. The chain carries TRBV9 and TRBJ2-7; TRBD2 matches at 14 bases. The CDR3 runs 15 residues. Germline lookup yields CDR1 SGDLS and CDR2 YYNGEE. J lost 7 bases, V lost 5 bases, and 8 bases had no gene match. The CDR3 nucleotides read TGTGCCAGCAGGATGGGGACTAGCGGGAGTAATGAGCAGTACTTC. Protein: CASRMGTSGSNEQYF.

The chain joins TRBV11-3 to TRBJ2-3; D may be TRBD1 (6 bases). V was shortened by 3 bases and J by 5 bases, with 18 bases between the two germline ends. This CDR3 has 16 residues. Germline assignment: CDR1 SGHNT and CDR2 YENEEA. The CDR3, as DNA: TGTGCCAGCAGCTTTGGGCACAGGGTTTTGGGAGATACGCAGTATTTT. The encoded protein is CASSFGHRVLGDTQYF.

This clone turned up a few times. The V call is TRBV15, the J call TRBJ1-2; D is ambiguous. Trimming left V 5 bases short and J 4 bases short, with 17 bases between. This CDR3 region has 15 residues. Per germline, CDR1 LNHNV and CDR2 YYDKDF (reference sequence). This CDR3 is CATSPSSSRLYGYTF. The DNA for the CDR3 is TGTGCCACCAGCCCATCCAGCTCACGCCTCTATGGCTACACCTTC.

The V call is TRBV29-1, the J call TRBJ1-1, with D hard to call. In germline, CDR1 is SQVTM, CDR2 ANQGSEA. The CDR3 extends over 12 amino acids. Trimming cost V 6 bases and J 3 bases, with 11 bases left between them. The CDR3 bases are TGCAGCGTCAGGACTATTGACACTGAAGCTTTCTTT. Its translation: CSVRTIDTEAFF.

A few counts support this clone. The CDR3 DNA is TGTGCCAGCTCCGGGACAGGGAGTTACAATGAGCAGTTCTTC. Translating it yields CASSGTGSYNEQFF. The chain has TRBV9 and TRBJ2-1, with 9 bases that match TRBD1. Unmatched junction bases numbered 6, after V lost 7 bases and J lost 4 bases. The V gene's germline CDR1 is SGDLS and CDR2 YYNGEE. The CDR3 covers 14 residues.

This rearrangement joins TRBV6-8 to TRBJ2-3; 7 bases fit TRBD2. Trimming cost V 3 bases and J 4 bases; bases outside gene matches: 4. The length of the CDR3 is 14 residues. Per the germline V gene, CDR1 is MNHGY and CDR2 is SAAAGT. The CDR3 region has the DNA TGTGCCAGCAGTTATGGGGGGGTGGCAGATACGCAGTATTTT. It encodes CASSYGGVADTQYF.

This sequence joins TRBV5-1 and TRBJ1-3; tentatively, D is TRBD1 (5 bases). The CDR3 spans 14 residues. V was clipped by 0 bases and J by 2 bases, with 6 bases between them. From germline, CDR1 is SGHRS and CDR2 YFSETQ. CDR3 DNA sequence: TGCGCCAGCAGCTTGGGGACAACTGGAAACACCATATATTTT. Its protein product is CASSLGTTGNTIYF.

This clone showed up just a few times. The chain couples TRBV6-8 to TRBJ2-5; TRBD1 matches at 8 bases. The CDR3 extends over 14 amino acids. The germline V gene encodes CDR1 MNHGY and CDR2 SAAAGT. V lost 4 bases and J lost 0; bases outside the gene matches: 1. The CDR3 bases are TGTGCCAGCAGTTGGACAGGGAACCAAGAGACCCAGTACTTC. Residues: CASSWTGNQETQYF.

This clone was seen only a few times. The chain combines TRBV6-8 with TRBJ2-1; 11 bases agree with TRBD2. Germline trimming cut 0 bases from V and 7 bases from J; bases unmatched to any gene: 5. The CDR3 covers 16 residues. Germline CDR1 is MNHGY and CDR2 is SAAAGT. The CDR3 nucleotides are TGTGCCAGCAGTTACTCAACTAGCGGGAGAGTTAATGAGCAGTTCTTC. This sequence encodes CASSYSTSGRVNEQFF.

This clone appeared a few times. The chain is built from TRBV19 and TRBJ1-2; D remains unclear. The V gene lost 1 base and the J gene lost 1 base, with 7 bases spanning the gap. Germline CDR1 LNHDA, CDR2 SQIVND (reference sequence). The CDR3 length is 14 residues. CDR3 in amino acids: CASSIGGYNYGYTF. The DNA of the CDR3 is TGTGCCAGTAGTATAGGAGGATATAACTATGGCTACACCTTC. Together with reference TRBV19 and TRBJ1-2, the CDR3 gives the full variable domain: DGGITQSPKYLFRKEGQNVTLSCEQNLNHDAMYWYRQDPGQGLRLIYYSQIVNDFQKGDIAEGYSVSREKKESFPLTVTSAQKNPTAFYLCASSIGGYNYGYTFGSGTRLTVV.